This T cell receptor beta chain was captured by sequencing in a study of CD8+CD57+ T cells in acquired aplastic anemia. Patients included in sequencing had previously demonstrated CD8+CD57+ cell expansion by flow cytometry. Template material for TCR beta VDJ and CDR3 profiling consisted of genomic DNA. TCRdb redid the calling of the reads with MiXCR, one entry per CDR3 protein. The sample has around 180,000 distinct CDR3 sequences, roughly 50% seen once. V was trimmed by 3 bases and J by 4 bases, leaving 10 bases between them. Germline loops: CDR1 KGHSH, CDR2 LQKENI. This CDR3 region has 14 residues. J is TRBJ2-1 and V is TRBV18; D call uncertain. The source of this sequence is a human donor with aplastic anemia. Source material: sorted CD4+, CD8+, or CD8+CD57+ T cells (not recorded which) from PBMCs. This CDR3 reads CASSPDPGYNEQFF. The CDR3 region has the DNA TGTGCCAGCTCACCCGATCCGGGTTACAATGAGCAGTTCTTC.